The 8 T cell receptor beta chains listed next were all sequenced from one sample in a study of HIV-infected children after antiretroviral therapy interruption. The TCR library was built from RNA with a 3' RACE protocol and unique molecular identifiers. TCRdb used MiXCR to reprocess the 3' RACE reads, holding one entry per CDR3 protein. This table has about 89,000 distinct CDR3 sequences, approximately 6.9% appearing once. Treatment specified: PENTA 11 planned treatment interruption arm or continuous ART arm. This sample comprised CD45RA+ CD4+ T cells from PBMCs, pooled from several time points, obtained from a donor given antiretroviral therapy, either interrupted or continuous. Stated subset: naive CD4+ CD45RA+ CD45RO- T cells. The receptors stem from a pool of human donors with HIV.

This clonotype showed up many times. The J gene is TRBJ2-3, the V gene TRBV28; D is ambiguous. V lost 4 bases to trimming and J lost 1 base, with 9 bases between them. The CDR3 sequence is 14 residues long. Germline CDR1 is MDHEN and CDR2 is SYDVKM. This CDR3 reads CASSYLRGTDTQYF. CDR3 sequence (DNA): TGTGCCAGCAGTTATCTAAGGGGCACAGATACGCAGTATTTT.

This clonotype has a count of ten or more. The DNA of the CDR3 is TGTGCCACCAGCAGAGTGGAACGTCCCCAGCATTTT. It specifies CATSRVERPQHF. This chain connects TRBV15 to TRBJ1-5; no definite D call. Trimming took off 1 base at V and 10 bases at J, with 8 bases between the two ends. This CDR3 has 12 amino acids. Germline V lookup: CDR1 LNHNV, CDR2 YYDKDF (reference sequence).

This clonotype was seen a handful of times. The genes are TRBV3-1 and TRBJ2-5, with TRBD2 identical over 11 bases. Germline-derived CDR1 and CDR2 are LGHDT and YNNKEL (reference sequence). J gave up 1 base and V 4 bases, and 8 bases lay outside the gene matches. The CDR3 runs to 17 residues. The CDR3 coding sequence is TGTGCCAGCAGCCGAGCTCTAGCGGGGGGCCCCCAAGAGACCCAGTACTTC. Amino acids: CASSRALAGGPQETQYF.

This clonotype was observed a few times. The chain couples TRBV7-2 to TRBJ2-2, with D possibly TRBD1 on 6 matching bases. Deletions cut 2 bases from V and 3 bases from J, with 16 bases between. Germline V gene data show CDR1 as SGHTA and CDR2 as FQGNSA. The CDR3 is 17 residues long. CDR3 DNA: TGTGCCAGCAGCTTAACCCGAACATACAGGGACACCGGGGAGCTGTTTTTT. This sequence encodes CASSLTRTYRDTGELFF.

This clonotype was observed a handful of times. The rearrangement links TRBV14 to TRBJ1-6; D gene uncertain. Germline CDR1 SGHDN, CDR2 FVKESK. The CDR3 is made up of 14 amino acids. Trimming cost V 2 bases and J 7 bases, with 9 bases left between them. The CDR3 sequence is CASSQITANSPLHF. CDR3 DNA sequence: TGTGCCAGCAGCCAAATTACAGCAAATTCACCCCTCCACTTT.

This clonotype was observed many times. This chain joins TRBV6-4 and TRBJ2-3; 8 nucleotides match TRBD1. The ends lost 5 bases at V and 2 bases at J; junction bases unmatched: 9. The CDR3 has 16 residues. CDR1 and CDR2 from the germline V gene are MRHNA and SNTAGT. The chain's CDR3 is CASSFSGTGDTDTQYF. For the CDR3, the DNA is TGTGCCAGCAGTTTCTCCGGGACAGGAGACACAGATACGCAGTATTTT.

This clonotype was seen many times. The chain combines TRBV4-1 with TRBJ1-1; TRBD1 is a possible D gene (6 bases). Germline-derived CDR1 and CDR2 are MGHRA and YSYEKL. The ends were cut back, 3 bases at V and 5 bases at J, with 16 bases in the middle. CDR3 length equals 15 residues. DNA for the CDR3: TGCGCCAGCAGCCACCGACAGGTCAGAGGGACTGAAGCTTTCTTT. Its protein product is CASSHRQVRGTEAFF.

This clonotype was recorded many times. The chain recombines TRBV7-2 with TRBJ2-2; D possibly corresponds to TRBD1 (6 bases). The CDR3 has 18 residues. V was cut by 5 bases and J by 5 bases, with 24 bases left in between. In germline, CDR1 is SGHTA, CDR2 FQGNSA. The CDR3 DNA reads as TGTGCCAGCAGCACCTCCCAGTCTAAAGGGGGTAGAACCGGGGAGCTGTTTTTT. The encoded protein is CASSTSQSKGGRTGELFF.